The clone carrying this T cell receptor (beta chain) was seen only a few times. Its antigen is undetermined. V lost 6 bases and J lost 5, with 19 bases in between. Germline loops: CDR1 SNHLY, CDR2 FYNNEI. The CDR3 length is 15 residues. The sample comes from a study of PD-1 blockade in classical Hodgkin lymphoma. Findings of the study overall: Before treatment, complete responders showed about the same diversity as newly diagnosed patients. Diminished baseline TCR diversity has been reported in newly diagnosed patients relative to healthy donors.

All patients experienced relapse after autologous stem cell transplantation, and brentuximab vedotin exposure was variable. Profiling relied on immunoSEQ multiplex PCR, and the TCRdb table lists in-frame clones only, not all of them. This sample yields about 37,000 clones, of which less than 85% are seen a single time; roughly 16% belongs to the top ten. This receptor was identified in a human donor with classical Hodgkin lymphoma. The chain links TRBV2 to TRBJ2-5; weak D call: TRBD1 (6 bases). The source material was peripheral blood mononuclear cells (PBMCs), sampled before the second cycle of nivolumab. The CDR3 here is CASRRQEVSRETQYF. CDR3 coding DNA: TGTGCCAGCAGACGACAGGAAGTAAGCCGCGAGACCCAGTACTTC.